The 17 T cell receptor beta chains presented below share a single source sample, sequenced in a study of control samples from healthy donors and cancer patients. Assay used: immunoSEQ multiplex PCR; TCRdb lists only in-frame clones, some missing. Counted here are about 190,000 clones, about 90% occurring once; the ten biggest clones make up 1.5% to 2%. Sequencing input: blood. These receptors all come from a man aged 25 to 40 in good health.

The chain joins TRBV15 to TRBJ2-5; the D gene is possibly TRBD1 (5 bases). Looked up from germline, CDR1 is LNHNV and CDR2 is YYDKDF (reference sequence). This CDR3 has 17 residues. V lost 1 base to trimming and J lost 9 bases, with 24 bases between them. CDR3 sequence reads: CATSRGRRGHGERAQYF. For the CDR3, the DNA is TGTGCCACCAGCAGAGGAAGGCGCGGACACGGCGAAAGGGCCCAGTACTTC.

The rearrangement joins TRBV27 to TRBJ1-1, with D perhaps matching TRBD1 (6 bases). V dropped 1 base and J dropped 1 base, with 7 bases sitting between them. The CDR3 is made up of 14 amino acids. CDR1 and CDR2 from the germline V gene are MNHEY and SMNVEV (reference sequence). The CDR3 loop is CASSLYRANTEAFF. Here the CDR3 DNA reads TGTGCCAGCAGTTTATACAGGGCGAACACTGAAGCTTTCTTT.

CDR3 amino acids: CASSYGQNYGYTF. The CDR3 nucleotides are TGTGCCAGCAGTTACGGCCAAAACTATGGCTACACCTTC. The chain links TRBV6-6 to TRBJ1-2; D call uncertain. The CDR3 is 13 residues long. Germline V gene data show CDR1 as MNHNY and CDR2 as SVGAGI (reference sequence). Trimming left V 2 bases short and J 2 bases short, with 6 bases between.

This clone was recorded once. The chain combines TRBV27 with TRBJ1-2; 7 bases are shared with TRBD1. CDR1 is MNHEY and CDR2 is SMNVEV in the germline V gene (reference sequence). V was clipped by 6 bases and J by 4 bases; unmatched bases: 8. The CDR3 length is 14 residues. The CDR3 reads CASRQTGKGYGYTF. In nucleotides, the CDR3 is TGTGCCAGCAGGCAGACAGGGAAGGGCTATGGCTACACCTTC.

The V and J genes are TRBV27 and TRBJ2-1; D is undetermined. This CDR3 comprises 11 residues. V was trimmed by 3 bases and J by 7 bases, leaving 4 bases between them. The germline CDR1 and CDR2 sequences are MNHEY and SMNVEV (reference sequence). The CDR3 is CASSFRNEQFF. The DNA for the CDR3 is TGTGCCAGCAGTTTTCGGAATGAGCAGTTCTTC.

The rearrangement joins TRBV7-2 to TRBJ1-6, with D possibly being TRBD1 (6 bases). CDR1 and CDR2 from the germline V gene are SGHTA and FQGNSA. V lost 1 base and J lost 11, with 18 bases in between. The CDR3 is 16 residues long. CDR3 bases: TGTGCCAGCAGCTTAGAATCGGGGGGCATTATGACACCCCTCCACTTT. Translated: CASSLESGGIMTPLHF.

CDR3 amino acids: CASTTGGVAWTGELFF. The CDR3 DNA follows: TGTGCCAGCACTACTGGCGGGGTCGCCTGGACCGGGGAGCTGTTTTTT. The V gene is TRBV11-2, the J gene TRBJ2-2, with D perhaps matching TRBD2 (6 bases). There are 16 residues in the CDR3. Trimming took off 7 bases at V and 5 bases at J, with 20 bases between the two ends. Germline V CDR1 and CDR2: SGHAT, FQNNGV.

This clone was counted a single time. The chain is built from TRBV7-2 and TRBJ2-1; D remains ambiguous. Germline lookup yields CDR1 SGHTA and CDR2 FQGNSA. The CDR3 extends over 13 amino acids. V gave up 1 base and J gave up 2 bases, with 3 bases separating them. CDR3 sequence: CASSLDPYNEQFF. The CDR3, as DNA: TGTGCCAGCAGCTTAGACCCCTACAATGAGCAGTTCTTC.

V gene TRBV2 combines with J gene TRBJ1-1, with no clear D. Trimming cost V 3 bases and J 1 base, with 9 bases left between them. The germline gives CDR1 SNHLY, CDR2 FYNNEI. The CDR3 totals 14 residues. CDR3 DNA: TGTGCCAGCAGTGAGGTCGCTGCGAACACTGAAGCTTTCTTT. It encodes CASSEVAANTEAFF.

The chain links TRBV6-4 to TRBJ2-2, with 9 positions matching TRBD2. Per germline, CDR1 MRHNA and CDR2 SNTAGT. Unmatched junction bases numbered 1, after V lost 6 bases and J lost 2 bases. The length of the CDR3 is 14 residues. This CDR3 reads CASRAGGNTGELFF. The CDR3 DNA reads as TGTGCCAGCAGAGCGGGGGGAAACACCGGGGAGCTGTTTTTT.

J is TRBJ1-1 and V is TRBV6-1, with unresolved D. Germline V gene lookup returns CDR1 MNHNS and CDR2 SASEGT. V gave up 2 bases and J gave up 1 base, with 5 bases separating them. The length of the CDR3 is 13 residues. The DNA for the CDR3 is TGTGCCAGCAGTGAAACCAAGAACACTGAAGCTTTCTTT. This translates into CASSETKNTEAFF.

The rearrangement uses TRBV19 and TRBJ1-1, with TRBD1 identical over 8 bases. After removal of 3 bases from V and 1 base from J, the junction contained 1 base not matched to a gene. Germline V CDR1 and CDR2: LNHDA, SQIVND (reference sequence). The CDR3 runs to 14 residues. CDR3: CASSIGQGNTEAFF. In nucleotides, the CDR3 is TGTGCCAGTAGTATCGGACAGGGGAACACTGAAGCTTTCTTT.

This sequence joins TRBV25-1 and TRBJ1-4, with D possibly being TRBD1 (5 bases). Trimming took off 1 base at V and 6 bases at J, with 12 bases between the two ends. The CDR3 is 15 amino acids. Germline V gene sequence: CDR1 MGHDK, CDR2 SYGVNS. CDR3 bases: TGTGCCAGCAGTGAATTCGGCAGGGCCGATGAAAAACTGTTTTTT. This translates into CASSEFGRADEKLFF.

The V and J genes are TRBV27 and TRBJ1-2; a possible D gene is TRBD1 (5 bases). Looked up from germline, CDR1 is MNHEY and CDR2 is SMNVEV (reference sequence). The CDR3 has 13 amino acids. V lost 4 bases to trimming and J lost 7 bases, with 13 bases between them. The CDR3: CASSSGLVGGYTF. The CDR3 DNA reads TGTGCCAGCAGTTCAGGGTTAGTAGGTGGCTACACCTTC.

The CDR3 DNA sequence: TGTGCCAGCAGTGAAAGGTTTAACTATGGCTACACCTTC. It codes for CASSERFNYGYTF. V usage is TRBV6-1 and J usage is TRBJ1-2; no clear D gene. The CDR3 loop spans 13 amino acids. Looked up from germline, CDR1 is MNHNS and CDR2 is SASEGT. V lost 2 bases and J 1 base, leaving 5 bases between the germline ends.

This clone was recorded once. The chain links TRBV25-1 to TRBJ1-2; no clear D. The CDR3 is made up of 12 amino acids. The germline V gene encodes CDR1 MGHDK and CDR2 SYGVNS. V was clipped by 3 bases and J by 5 bases, with 7 bases between them. The CDR3 protein is CASSELGYGYTF. The CDR3 DNA reads as TGTGCCAGCAGTGAGTTAGGGTATGGCTACACCTTC.

The V gene is TRBV27, the J gene TRBJ2-7; no clear D. The CDR3 runs to 14 residues. CDR1 and CDR2 from the germline V gene are MNHEY and SMNVEV (reference sequence). V lost 6 bases to trimming and J lost 5 bases, with 17 bases between them. The CDR3 sequence is CASRPGQTRHEQYF. Written as DNA, the CDR3 is TGTGCCAGCAGACCTGGGCAGACGCGCCACGAGCAGTACTTC.